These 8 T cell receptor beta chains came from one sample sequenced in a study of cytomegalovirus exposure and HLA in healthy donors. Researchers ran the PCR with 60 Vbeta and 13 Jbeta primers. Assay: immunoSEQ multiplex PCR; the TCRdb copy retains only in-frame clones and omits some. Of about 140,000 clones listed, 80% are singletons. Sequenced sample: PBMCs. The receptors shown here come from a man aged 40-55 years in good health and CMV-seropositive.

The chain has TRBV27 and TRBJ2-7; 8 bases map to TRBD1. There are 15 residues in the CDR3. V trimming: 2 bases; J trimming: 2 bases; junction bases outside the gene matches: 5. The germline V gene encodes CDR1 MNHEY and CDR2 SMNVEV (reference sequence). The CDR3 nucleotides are TGTGCCAGCAGTTTAGGACAGGGAAGCACCTACGAGCAGTACTTC. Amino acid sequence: CASSLGQGSTYEQYF.

CDR3 amino acids: CASSLLAGYVNYGYTF. The CDR3, as DNA: TGTGCCAGCAGCTTGCTTGCAGGGTATGTGAACTATGGCTACACCTTC. The chain employs TRBV5-6 and TRBJ1-2; D may be TRBD1 (5 bases). V was cut by 1 base and J by 2 bases, with 15 bases left in between. Per the germline V gene, CDR1 is SGHDT and CDR2 is YYEEEE. The CDR3 runs to 16 residues. The full variable domain, rest sourced from reference TRBV5-6 and TRBJ1-2, is DAGVTQSPTHLIKTRGQQVTLRCSPKSGHDTVSWYQQALGQGPQFIFQYYEEEERQRGNFPDRFSGHQFPNYSSELNVNALLLGDSALYLCASSLLAGYVNYGYTFGSGTRLTVV.

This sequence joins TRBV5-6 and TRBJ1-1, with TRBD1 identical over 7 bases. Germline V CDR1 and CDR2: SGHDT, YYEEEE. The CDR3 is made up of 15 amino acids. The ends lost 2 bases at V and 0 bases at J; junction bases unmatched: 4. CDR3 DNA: TGTGCCAGCAGCTTCCGGACAGGCATGAACACTGAAGCTTTCTTT. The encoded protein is CASSFRTGMNTEAFF.

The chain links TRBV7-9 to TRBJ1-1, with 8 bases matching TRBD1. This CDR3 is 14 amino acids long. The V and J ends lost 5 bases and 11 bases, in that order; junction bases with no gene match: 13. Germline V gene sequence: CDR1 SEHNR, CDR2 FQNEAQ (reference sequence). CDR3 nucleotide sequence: TGTGCCAGCAGCCGACAGGGGAACGTAATTAAGGCTTTCTTT. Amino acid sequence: CASSRQGNVIKAFF.

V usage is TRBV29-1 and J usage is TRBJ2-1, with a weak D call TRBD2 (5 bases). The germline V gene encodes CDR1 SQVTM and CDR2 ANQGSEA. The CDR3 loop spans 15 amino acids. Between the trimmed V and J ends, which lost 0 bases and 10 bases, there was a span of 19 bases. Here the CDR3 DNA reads TGCAGCGTTGAAGATTCTTGGGCGGGCCAAGGGGAGCAGTTCTTC. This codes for CSVEDSWAGQGEQFF.

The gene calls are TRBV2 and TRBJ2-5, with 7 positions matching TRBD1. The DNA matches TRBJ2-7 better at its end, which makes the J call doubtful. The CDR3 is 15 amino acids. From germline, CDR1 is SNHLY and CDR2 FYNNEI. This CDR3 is CASSEVQGSNYEQYF. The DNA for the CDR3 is TGTGCCAGCAGTGAAGTACAGGGGAGTAACTACGAGCAGTACTTC.

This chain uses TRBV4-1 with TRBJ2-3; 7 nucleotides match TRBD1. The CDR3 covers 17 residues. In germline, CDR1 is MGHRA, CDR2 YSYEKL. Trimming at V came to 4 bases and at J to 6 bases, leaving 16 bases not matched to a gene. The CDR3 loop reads CASSPSGRTGPVDTQYF. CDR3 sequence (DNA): TGCGCCAGCAGCCCGAGTGGTCGGACAGGACCCGTGGATACGCAGTATTTT.

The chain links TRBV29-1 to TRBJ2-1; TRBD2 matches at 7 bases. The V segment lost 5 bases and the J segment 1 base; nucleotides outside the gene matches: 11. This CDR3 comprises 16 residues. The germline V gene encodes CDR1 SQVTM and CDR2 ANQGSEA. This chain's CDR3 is CSVMMPSGHSYNEQFF. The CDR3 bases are TGCAGCGTTATGATGCCTAGCGGACATTCCTACAATGAGCAGTTCTTC.